The 18 T cell receptor gamma chains below were found in one sample sequenced in a study of gamma delta lymphoproliferative disorders and STAT genes. TCRdb ran CATT on the multiplex PCR reads. The data show over 2,000 gamma-chain clones, with roughly 10% seen just once and around 18% held by the top ten. Genomic DNA from isolated PBMCs served as the sequencing template. The sequenced material came from blood. Receptors were obtained from a human donor in good health.

This clone showed up just a few times. The V call is TRGV11, the J call TRGJ1 or TRGJ2. Since TCRdb gives no J gene, matching the DNA to germline was used here to assign it. TRGV11 is marked as an open reading frame, function uncertain. Germline trimming cut 9 bases from V and 9 bases from J; bases unmatched to any gene: 8. The CDR3 contains 11 residues. CDR3 region: CACWVIIKKLF. DNA of the CDR3: TGTGCCTGCTGGGTAATAATTAAGAAACTCTTT.

By proportion, this clone is medium-sized. Other nucleotide sequences in the sample specify the same CDR3. The chain joins TRGV2 to TRGJ1 or TRGJ2. No J gene is reported in TCRdb; it was inferred here by comparing the DNA with germline. This CDR3 is built from 13 residues. The junction had 6 bases not matched to a gene; V was cut back by 0 bases and J by 7 bases. CDR1 is EGSNGY, CDR2 YDSYNSKV, per germline. The CDR3 region has the DNA TGTGCCACCTGGGACGGGCCAAGGTATAAGAAACTCTTT. Translation: CATWDGPRYKKLF.

V gene TRGV9 combines with J gene TRGJ1 or TRGJ2. The J gene, missing from TCRdb, was assigned here through DNA to germline matching. Germline CDR1 is GITISATS and CDR2 is ISYDGTV (reference sequence). J was trimmed by 2 bases and V by 1 base; bases with no gene match: 5. CDR3 length: 14 residues. The CDR3 coding sequence is TGTGCCTTGTGGGAGGTCGTCCATTATTATAAGAAACTCTTT. Translating gives CALWEVVHYYKKLF.

V usage is TRGV9 and J usage is TRGJP. Here the J gene came from matching the DNA to germline, since TCRdb omits it. The CDR3 length is 17 residues. Per germline, CDR1 GITISATS and CDR2 ISYDGTV (reference sequence). Unmatched junction bases numbered 6, after V lost 0 bases and J lost 7 bases. In nucleotides, the CDR3 is TGTGCCTTGTGGGAGGTGTATGATGAGTTGGGCAAAAAAATCAAGGTATTT. This encodes CALWEVYDELGKKIKVF.

In its sample, this clone ranks as large. This rearrangement joins TRGV10 to TRGJ1 or TRGJ2. TCRdb carries no J gene annotation; the J gene was assigned here by matching the DNA with germline. TRGV10 is an ORF; its function is uncertain. With 8 bases clipped from V and 11 bases from J, the junction kept 4 bases outside the gene matches. The CDR3 has 9 amino acids. The CDR3: CAAWEEKLF. Written as DNA, the CDR3 is TGTGCTGCGTGGGAGGAGAAACTCTTT.

This clone qualifies as medium-sized. The CDR3 loop reads CATWDAKHGDWIKTF. The CDR3 DNA is TGTGCCACCTGGGACGCTAAACACGGTGATTGGATCAAGACGTTT. The V call is TRGV2, the J call TRGJP2. Germline matching of the DNA provided the J gene here, since TCRdb leaves it blank. The length of the CDR3 is 15 residues. Per germline, CDR1 EGSNGY and CDR2 YDSYNSKV. The trim removed 2 bases at V and 6 bases at J, leaving 9 bases unmatched.

By frequency in the sample, this clone is medium-sized. The chain employs TRGV9 and TRGJ1 or TRGJ2. No J segment appears in TCRdb, so it was assigned here by matching the sequence to germline. The CDR3 is made up of 16 amino acids. Trimming cost V 0 bases and J 0 bases; bases outside gene matches: 8. CDR1 and CDR2 from the germline V gene are GITISATS and ISYDGTV (reference sequence). CDR3 sequence reads: CALWEVQRRNYYKKLF. The CDR3 coding sequence is TGTGCCTTGTGGGAGGTGCAAAGACGGAATTATTATAAGAAACTCTTT.

This clone has just a few counts. The germline gene is not matched at one end of the junction; a read error may be the cause. Other DNA variants within this sample encode the same CDR3. The V and J genes are TRGV9 and TRGJ1 or TRGJ2. TCRdb is silent on the J gene; assignment here came from matching the DNA to germline. CDR3 size: 13 residues. Germline V gene sequence: CDR1 GITISATS, CDR2 ISYDGTV (reference sequence). In nucleotides, the CDR3 is TGCGCCTTGTGGGAGGTGCATTATTATAAGAAACTCTTT. It specifies CALWEVHYYKKLF.

The CDR3 loop is CAALGLKKLF. CDR3 DNA: TGTGCTGCGCTGGGCCTTAAGAAACTCTTT. V usage is TRGV10 and J usage is TRGJ1 or TRGJ2. Matching the DNA to germline supplied the J gene, which TCRdb does not give. TRGV10 is known as an ORF, though its function is uncertain. The ends lost 11 bases at V and 9 bases at J; junction bases unmatched: 8. The CDR3 is 10 residues long.

This clone qualifies as medium-sized. CDR3 region: CATWAHYYKKLF. DNA of the CDR3: TGTGCCACCTGGGCTCATTATTATAAGAAACTCTTT. V is TRGV4 and J is TRGJ1 or TRGJ2. TCRdb records no J gene; here it was assigned by comparing the DNA to germline. From germline, CDR1 is EGSTGY and CDR2 YDSYTSSV. CDR3 size: 12 residues. The trim removed 5 bases at V and 2 bases at J, leaving 3 bases unmatched.

This chain joins TRGV9 and TRGJ1 or TRGJ2. No J gene is reported in TCRdb; it was inferred here by comparing the DNA with germline. Germline V gene sequence: CDR1 GITISATS, CDR2 ISYDGTV (reference sequence). J was trimmed by 4 bases and V by 3 bases; bases with no gene match: 12. CDR3 length equals 15 residues. The CDR3 loop reads CALWEPILLYYKKLF. The CDR3 DNA is TGTGCCTTGTGGGAGCCAATCCTCTTATATTATAAGAAACTCTTT.

This clone was counted between two and nine times. It is unclear where the CDR3 begins or ends on the DNA, so no DNA is shown, and the CDR3 is as TCRdb lists it. No J gene call was made, and the V gene is TRGV11. TRGV11 is an ORF, with its function uncertain. The CDR3 has 20 amino acids, counting both end residues. Here the CDR3 reads CTTVPAGLGTRRFFYYKKLF.

Concerning this clone: No DNA is shown, since the ends of the CDR3 on it are uncertain; the CDR3 is the one TCRdb lists. The V segment is TRGV2, and no J call was made. CDR1 and CDR2 (germline): EGSNGY, YDSYNSKV. The CDR3 is 20 residues long, ends included. CDR3 sequence reads: CATWDGRIIIRNSLAVEQHF.

In its sample, this clone ranks as medium-sized (0.01 to 0.1%). V gene TRGV10 combines with J gene TRGJ1 or TRGJ2. The J gene was missing in TCRdb and was found by matching the end of the DNA to germline. TRGV10 is reported as an ORF; its role is uncertain. After removal of 8 bases from V and 0 bases from J, the junction contained 5 bases not matched to a gene. The CDR3 length is 13 residues. CDR3 DNA: TGTGCTGCGTGGGGCCCGAATTATTATAAGAAACTCTTT. Protein product: CAAWGPNYYKKLF.

This clone turned up a few times. Here the CDR3 DNA reads TGTGCCACCTACTATAAGAAACTCTTT. Translating it yields CATYYKKLF. J is TRGJ1 or TRGJ2 and V is TRGV3. Matching the DNA to germline supplied the J gene, which TCRdb does not give. This CDR3 spans 9 amino acids. Germline loops: CDR1 VTNTFY, CDR2 YDVSTARD (reference sequence). The V segment lost 8 bases and the J segment 7 bases; nucleotides outside the gene matches: 2.

By its share, this clone is medium-sized. The sample has other DNA sequences that encode this CDR3 too. The chain recombines TRGV2 with TRGJ1 or TRGJ2. TCRdb leaves out the J gene; it was filled in here by matching the DNA to germline. The CDR3 is 12 residues long. Looked up from germline, CDR1 is EGSNGY and CDR2 is YDSYNSKV. Trimming at V came to 0 bases and at J to 7 bases, leaving 3 bases not matched to a gene. CDR3 region: CATWDGRYKKLF. CDR3 nucleotides: TGTGCCACCTGGGACGGGCGATATAAGAAACTCTTT.

By share, this clone ranks as medium-sized. This chain connects TRGV2 to TRGJP1. The J gene, absent from TCRdb, was called here by matching the DNA to germline. The CDR3 totals 16 residues. Germline CDR1 and CDR2: EGSNGY and YDSYNSKV. V lost 3 bases, J lost 4 bases, and 11 bases stayed unmatched. The CDR3 DNA follows: TGTGCCACCTGGGACAGGAGGGGATACACTGGTTGGTTCAAGATATTT. Protein sequence: CATWDRRGYTGWFKIF.

A note on this clone: The DNA is left out, because the CDR3 cannot be placed on it with certainty; the CDR3 is given as TCRdb lists it. Here the V gene is TRGV11, but the J gene went uncalled. TRGV11 is assigned to the ORF class and has an uncertain function. The CDR3 is 20 residues long, ends included. The CDR3 sequence: CTTVPAGLGTCDTTGWFKIF.